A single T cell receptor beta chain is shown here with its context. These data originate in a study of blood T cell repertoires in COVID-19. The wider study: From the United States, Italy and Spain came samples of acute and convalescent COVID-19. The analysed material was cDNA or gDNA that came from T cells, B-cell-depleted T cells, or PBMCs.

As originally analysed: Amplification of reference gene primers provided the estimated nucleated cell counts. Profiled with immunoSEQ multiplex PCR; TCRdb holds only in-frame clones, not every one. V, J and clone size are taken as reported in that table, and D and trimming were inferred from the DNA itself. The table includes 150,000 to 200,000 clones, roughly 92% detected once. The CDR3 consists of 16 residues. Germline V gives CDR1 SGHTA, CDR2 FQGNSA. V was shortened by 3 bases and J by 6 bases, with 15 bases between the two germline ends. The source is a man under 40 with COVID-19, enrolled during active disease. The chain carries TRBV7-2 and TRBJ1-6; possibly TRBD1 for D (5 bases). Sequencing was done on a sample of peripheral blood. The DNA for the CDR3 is TGTGCCAGCAGCTTGGCGCCCCGGGGGACTAATTCACCCCTCCACTTT. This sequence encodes CASSLAPRGTNSPLHF.